This TCR beta chain was identified in a study of T cell changes during pregnancy in multiple sclerosis. The V end lost 4 bases, the J end lost 0 bases, and 17 bases lay between the germline ends. Germline-derived CDR1 and CDR2 are SGHRS and YFSETQ. The CDR3 runs to 16 residues. TCRdb keeps only in-frame clones here, not all; method: immunoSEQ multiplex PCR. Here the sample spans about 43,000 clones, about nine tenths being singletons. The chain carries TRBV5-1 and TRBJ2-7; D gene ambiguous. This receptor was obtained from a female donor with multiple sclerosis, enrolled in a pregnancy study. The sequencing sample was made of PBMCs (not recorded whether the cells were cultured). CDR3 loop: CASSTSTYPSSYEQYF. The CDR3 DNA sequence: TGCGCCAGCAGCACCTCGACTTACCCTAGCTCCTACGAGCAGTACTTC. The variable domain in full, completed from reference TRBV5-1 and TRBJ2-7, reads KAGVTQTPRYLIKTRGQQVTLSCSPISGHRSVSWYQQTPGQGLQFLFEYFSETQRNKGNFPGRFSGRQFSNSRSEMNVSTLELGDSALYLCASSTSTYPSSYEQYFGPGTRLTVT.